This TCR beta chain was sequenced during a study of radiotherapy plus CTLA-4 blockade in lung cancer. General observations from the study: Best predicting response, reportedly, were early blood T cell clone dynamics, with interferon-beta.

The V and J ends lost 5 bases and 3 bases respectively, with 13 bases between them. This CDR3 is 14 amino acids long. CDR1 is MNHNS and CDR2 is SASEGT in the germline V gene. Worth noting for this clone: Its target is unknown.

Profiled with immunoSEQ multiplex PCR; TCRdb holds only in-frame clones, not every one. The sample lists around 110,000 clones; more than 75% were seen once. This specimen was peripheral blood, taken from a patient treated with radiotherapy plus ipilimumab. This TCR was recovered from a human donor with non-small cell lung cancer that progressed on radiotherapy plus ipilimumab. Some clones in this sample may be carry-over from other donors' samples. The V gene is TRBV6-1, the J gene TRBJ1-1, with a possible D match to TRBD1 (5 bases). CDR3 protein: CASSRQDSYTEAFF. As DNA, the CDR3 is TGTGCCAGCAGTCGACAAGACAGTTACACTGAAGCTTTCTTT.